These 10 T cell receptor beta chains were sequenced from one sample in a study of blood T cells in healthy people across ages. Sample-barcoded 5' priming and a J-beta primer mix drove a second PCR of roughly 7 to 11 cycles. Each CDR3 protein gets one entry after TCRdb re-called the 5' RACE reads with MiXCR. The top ten hold over 20% of the sample, which has 700,000 to 950,000 distinct CDR3 sequences, roughly 50% seen once. Sequenced: blood. Source of these receptors: a young man in good health.

The rearrangement links TRBV29-1 to TRBJ2-7; possible D gene TRBD2, 7 bases. There are 12 residues in the CDR3. V was shortened by 7 bases and J by 2 bases, with 12 bases between the two germline ends. Germline V lookup: CDR1 SQVTM, CDR2 ANQGSEA. CDR3 in amino acids: CSARRGPYEQYF. In nucleotides, the CDR3 is TGCAGCGCCCGGCGGGGGCCCTACGAGCAGTACTTC.

The chain uses TRBV4-2 and TRBJ2-2, with a tentative D call TRBD1 (5 bases). The V and J ends lost 4 bases and 5 bases respectively, with 20 bases between them. The V gene's germline CDR1 is LGHNA and CDR2 YNFKEQ. This CDR3 region has 17 residues. DNA of the CDR3: TGTGCCAGCAGCCCATCACTTGACAGCGAGTTTACCGGGGAGCTGTTTTTT. It translates to CASSPSLDSEFTGELFF.

This clonotype was recorded once. J is TRBJ1-1 and V is TRBV6-2 or TRBV6-3; D unclear. Trimming cost V 6 bases and J 1 base, with 12 bases left between them. The CDR3 consists of 14 residues. Germline-derived CDR1 and CDR2 are MNHEY and SVGEGT. CDR3 loop: CASSFSKGNTEAFF. For the CDR3, the DNA is TGTGCCAGCAGCTTCTCCAAGGGGAACACTGAAGCTTTCTTT.

The chain has TRBV20-1 and TRBJ2-3; 7 bases map to TRBD1. V trimming: 4 bases; J trimming: 4 bases; junction bases outside the gene matches: 11. This CDR3 contains 15 residues. CDR1 is DFQATT, CDR2 SNEGSKA, per germline (reference sequence). CDR3 in DNA: TGCAGTGCTACACCGGACAGGAGGAGCGCAGATACGCAGTATTTT. Translation gives CSATPDRRSADTQYF.

This clonotype occurred a few times. This chain joins TRBV28 and TRBJ2-5; D unresolved. V gave up 5 bases and J gave up 5 bases, with 18 bases separating them. The CDR3 length is 15 residues. CDR1 and CDR2 from the germline V gene are MDHEN and SYDVKM. DNA of the CDR3: TGTGCCAGCAGTATCCAATACTCCGGAAGGGAGACCCAGTACTTC. Translation: CASSIQYSGRETQYF.

The V and J genes are TRBV29-1 and TRBJ2-3; D ambiguous. The germline V and J ends were trimmed by 7 bases and 2 bases, with 7 bases remaining between them. Looked up from germline, CDR1 is SQVTM and CDR2 is ANQGSEA. This CDR3 region has 11 residues. The CDR3 sequence is CSGLLTDTQYF. For the CDR3, the DNA is TGCAGCGGCCTACTCACAGATACGCAGTATTTT.

The chain combines TRBV2 with TRBJ2-1, with D possibly TRBD2 on 6 matching bases. Trimming stripped 5 bases from V and 3 bases from J, with 14 bases between. CDR1 SNHLY and CDR2 FYNNEI come from the germline V gene. The CDR3 loop spans 15 amino acids. The CDR3 protein is CASSKGLGIYNEQFF. CDR3 in DNA: TGTGCCAGCAGTAAGGGACTTGGGATCTACAATGAGCAGTTCTTC.

This chain links TRBV28 with TRBJ1-1; 7 bases are a match to TRBD1. Germline CDR1 MDHEN, CDR2 SYDVKM. The CDR3 has 14 residues. V lost 6 bases to trimming and J lost 6 bases; unmatched junction nucleotides: 10. CDR3 amino acids: CASSPRQGEAEAFF. CDR3 DNA sequence: TGTGCCAGCAGCCCTAGACAGGGTGAGGCTGAAGCTTTCTTT.

V usage is TRBV9 and J usage is TRBJ2-1, with TRBD2 identical over 16 bases. Germline V gene data show CDR1 as SGDLS and CDR2 as YYNGEE. This CDR3 comprises 16 residues. J was trimmed by 7 bases and V by 2 bases; bases with no gene match: 3. CDR3 in DNA: TGTGCCAGCAGCGTGGGACTAGCGGGAGGGCGGAATGAGCAGTTCTTC. This sequence encodes CASSVGLAGGRNEQFF.

The chain carries TRBV28 and TRBJ2-5; D tentatively fits TRBD1 or TRBD2 (5 bases each). Trimming pared 6 bases from V and 2 bases from J, leaving 13 bases between. The CDR3 has 14 residues. CDR1 MDHEN and CDR2 SYDVKM come from the germline V gene. The CDR3 spells CASRRQWRQETQYF. The CDR3, as DNA: TGTGCCAGCAGAAGACAGTGGAGGCAAGAGACCCAGTACTTC.